This record looks at one T cell receptor beta chain sequence and its context. Patients at the Seattle site were enrolled during active infection and followed longitudinally. This sample is drawn from a study of blood T cell repertoires in COVID-19. Looking at the study overall: Material from acute and convalescent COVID-19 was sourced from the United States, Italy and Spain. T cells, B-cell-depleted T cells, or PBMCs provided the cDNA or gDNA that served as material.

The CDR3 is 17 residues long. Authors' processing steps: Nucleated cell counts were estimated from reference gene primer amplification. Generated by immunoSEQ multiplex PCR, the TCRdb table keeps only in-frame clones and is missing some. That table is the source of V, J and clone size, and D and trimming were worked out from the DNA. The sample yields around 470,000 clones, 80% to 90% seen once. The TCR comes from a man in his late teens or twenties with COVID-19, enrolled during active disease. The chain joins TRBV12-2 to TRBJ2-5; no DNA check was done on the table's D call, TRBD2. TRBV12-2 is shown as a pseudogene. Source material: peripheral blood. The CDR3 protein is CASRLHGWRGGMETQYF. In DNA, the CDR3 is TGTGCAAGTCGCTTACACGGATGGCGGGGGGGCATGGAGACCCAGTACTTC.